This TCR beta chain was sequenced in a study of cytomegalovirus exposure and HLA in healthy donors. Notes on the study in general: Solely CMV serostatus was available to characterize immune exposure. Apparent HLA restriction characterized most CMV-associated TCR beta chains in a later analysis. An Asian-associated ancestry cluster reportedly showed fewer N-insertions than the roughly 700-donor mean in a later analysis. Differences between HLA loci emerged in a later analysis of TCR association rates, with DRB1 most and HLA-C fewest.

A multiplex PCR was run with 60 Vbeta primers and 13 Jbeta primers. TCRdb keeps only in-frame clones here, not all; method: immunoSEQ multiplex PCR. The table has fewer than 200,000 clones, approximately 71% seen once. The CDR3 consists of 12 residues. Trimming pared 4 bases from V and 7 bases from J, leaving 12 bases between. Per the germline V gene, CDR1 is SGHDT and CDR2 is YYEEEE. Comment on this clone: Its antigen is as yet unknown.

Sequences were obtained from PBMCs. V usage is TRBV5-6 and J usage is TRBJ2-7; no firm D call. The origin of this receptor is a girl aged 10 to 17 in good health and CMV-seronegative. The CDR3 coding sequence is TGTGCCAGCAGCCATACGTCGGGTGAGCAGTACTTC. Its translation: CASSHTSGEQYF.